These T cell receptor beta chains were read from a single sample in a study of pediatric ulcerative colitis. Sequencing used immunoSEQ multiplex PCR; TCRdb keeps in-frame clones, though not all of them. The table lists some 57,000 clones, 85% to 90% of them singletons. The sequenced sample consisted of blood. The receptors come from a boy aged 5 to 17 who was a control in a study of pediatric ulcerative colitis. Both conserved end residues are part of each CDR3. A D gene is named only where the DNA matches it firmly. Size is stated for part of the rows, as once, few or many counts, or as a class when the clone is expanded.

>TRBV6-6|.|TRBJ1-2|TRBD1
CASSLGTGGSGYTF
TGTGCCAGCAGTTTAGGGACAGGGGGCAGTGGCTACACCTTC
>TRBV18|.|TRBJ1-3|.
CASSPIAAPGNTIYF
TGTGCCAGCTCCCCGATCGCGGCGCCTGGAAACACCATATATTTT
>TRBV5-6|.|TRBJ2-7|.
CASSLGSAFPSYEQYF
TGTGCCAGCAGCTTGGGTAGTGCATTTCCCTCCTACGAGCAGTACTTC
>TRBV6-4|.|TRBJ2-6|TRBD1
CASSDGQGAAGANVLTF
TGTGCCAGCAGTGACGGACAGGGGGCGGCTGGGGCCAACGTCCTGACTTTC
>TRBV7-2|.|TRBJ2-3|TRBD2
CASSFSIAGASDTQYF
TGTGCCAGCAGCTTTTCGATAGCGGGAGCTTCCGATACGCAGTATTTT
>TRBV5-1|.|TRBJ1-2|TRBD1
CASSYQGDSIVGYTF
TGCGCCAGCAGCTACCAGGGGGACTCTATTGTTGGCTACACCTTC
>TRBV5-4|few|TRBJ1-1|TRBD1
CASSLDQGESYGEAFF
TGTGCCAGCAGCTTGGACCAGGGGGAGAGTTATGGTGAAGCTTTCTTT
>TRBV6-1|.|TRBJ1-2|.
CASSEAGEGVYGYTF
TGTGCCAGCAGTGAAGCCGGGGAGGGGGTCTATGGCTACACCTTC
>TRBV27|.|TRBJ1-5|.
CASSWTEGQPQHF
TGTGCCAGCAGTTGGACGGAAGGTCAGCCCCAGCATTTT
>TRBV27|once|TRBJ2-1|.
CASRTLEGGIYNEQFF
TGTGCCAGCAGAACTCTCGAGGGGGGGATTTACAATGAGCAGTTCTTC
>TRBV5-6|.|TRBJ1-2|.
CASSQRPPNYGYTF
TGTGCCAGCAGCCAGCGACCGCCTAACTATGGCTACACCTTC
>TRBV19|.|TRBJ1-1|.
CASSIGAWTEAFF
TGTGCCAGTAGTATTGGGGCTTGGACTGAAGCTTTCTTT
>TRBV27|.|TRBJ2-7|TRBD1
CASSLRDRGYEQYF
TGTGCCAGCAGTCTCCGGGACAGAGGCTACGAGCAGTACTTC
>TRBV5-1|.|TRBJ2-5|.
CASSLLGRRETQYF
TGCGCCAGCAGCTTGTTAGGACGGCGGGAGACCCAGTACTTC
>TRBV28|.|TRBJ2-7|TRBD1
CASSLTTGLFEQYF
TGTGCCAGCAGTTTAACGACAGGGTTGTTCGAGCAGTACTTC
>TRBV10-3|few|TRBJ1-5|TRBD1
CATGTGEDQPQHF
TGTGCCACGGGGACAGGTGAGGATCAGCCCCAGCATTTT
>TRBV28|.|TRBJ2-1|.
CATSGHTYNEQFF
TGTGCCACGAGCGGTCATACCTACAATGAGCAGTTCTTC
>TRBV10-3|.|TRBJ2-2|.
CAISVGQGNTGELFF
TGTGCCATCAGTGTAGGGCAGGGGAACACCGGGGAGCTGTTTTTT
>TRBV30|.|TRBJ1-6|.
CAWSSGRSPLHF
TGTGCCTGGAGTTCGGGCAGATCACCCCTCCACTTT
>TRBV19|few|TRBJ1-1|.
CASSRSGPENTEAFF
TGTGCCAGTAGTAGATCCGGACCGGAGAACACTGAAGCTTTCTTT
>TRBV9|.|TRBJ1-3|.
CASSAQSSGNTIYF
TGTGCCAGCAGCGCCCAGAGCTCTGGAAACACCATATATTTT
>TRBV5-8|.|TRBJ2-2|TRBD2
CASSFTAGDTGELFF
TGTGCCAGCAGTTTCACCGCGGGGGATACCGGGGAGCTGTTTTTT
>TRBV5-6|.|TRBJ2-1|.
CASTFGYSGGEQFF
TGTGCCAGCACGTTTGGGTATTCAGGCGGTGAGCAGTTCTTC
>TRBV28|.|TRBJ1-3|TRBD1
CASSQGAPGNTIYF
TGTGCCAGCAGCCAGGGGGCCCCAGGAAACACCATATATTTT
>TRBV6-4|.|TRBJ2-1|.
CASSDSPRGNEQFF
TGTGCCAGCAGTGACTCCCCACGTGGGAATGAGCAGTTCTTC
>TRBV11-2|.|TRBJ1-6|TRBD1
CASSPMGTGGSPLHF
TGTGCCAGCAGCCCGATGGGGACAGGGGGTTCACCCCTCCACTTT
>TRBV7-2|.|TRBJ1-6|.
CASSLAPSGAKNSPLHF
TGTGCCAGCAGCTTAGCGCCTTCGGGGGCTAAAAATTCACCCCTCCACTTT
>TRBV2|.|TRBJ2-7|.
CASSEGQRSSYEQYF
TGTGCCAGCAGTGAAGGACAGAGGAGCTCCTACGAGCAGTACTTC
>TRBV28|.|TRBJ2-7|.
CASSLSGGGEQYF
TGTGCCAGCAGTTTATCGGGGGGCGGAGAGCAGTACTTC
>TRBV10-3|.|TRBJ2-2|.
CAISEMAVPTGELFF
TGTGCCATCAGTGAGATGGCAGTCCCCACCGGGGAGCTGTTTTTT
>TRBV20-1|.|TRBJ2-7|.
CSARPLYEQYF
TGCAGTGCCAGACCCCTCTACGAGCAGTACTTC
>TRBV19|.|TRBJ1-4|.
CASSPVTNEKLFF
TGTGCCAGCTCCCCCGTGACAAATGAAAAACTGTTTTTT
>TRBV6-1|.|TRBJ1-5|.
CASARFGNQPQHF
TGTGCCAGCGCGCGGTTTGGCAATCAGCCCCAGCATTTT
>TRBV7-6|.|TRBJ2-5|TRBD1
CASSLETGGLETQYF
TGTGCCAGCAGCTTGGAGACAGGGGGATTGGAGACCCAGTACTTC
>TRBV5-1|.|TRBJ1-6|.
CASSLQGPEIDSPLHF
TGCGCCAGCAGCTTGCAGGGGCCAGAGATCGATTCACCCCTCCACTTT
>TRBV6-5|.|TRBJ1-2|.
CASSLKVGYGYTF
TGTGCCAGCAGTTTAAAGGTTGGCTATGGCTACACCTTC
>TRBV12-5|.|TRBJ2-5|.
CASARTEQETQYF
TGTGCTAGTGCCCGGACAGAACAAGAGACCCAGTACTTC
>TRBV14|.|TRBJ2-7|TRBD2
CASSQLPGAGVRDEQYF
TGTGCCAGCAGCCAACTCCCCGGGGCGGGAGTTCGCGACGAGCAGTACTTC
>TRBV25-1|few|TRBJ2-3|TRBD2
CASSPTLREGNADTQYF
TGTGCCAGCAGCCCCACCCTACGGGAGGGAAACGCAGATACGCAGTATTTT
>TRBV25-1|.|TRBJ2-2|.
CASSEVGNTGELFF
TGTGCCAGCAGTGAAGTCGGGAACACCGGGGAGCTGTTTTTT
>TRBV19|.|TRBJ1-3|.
CASSISSGNTIYF
TGTGCCAGTAGTATAAGTTCCGGAAACACCATATATTTT
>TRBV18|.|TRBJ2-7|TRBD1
CASSDSGTGDYEQYF
TGTGCCAGCTCAGATTCCGGGACAGGGGACTACGAGCAGTACTTC
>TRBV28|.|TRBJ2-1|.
CATTRLSSSYNEQFF
TGTGCCACCACCAGACTCTCGAGCTCCTACAATGAGCAGTTCTTC
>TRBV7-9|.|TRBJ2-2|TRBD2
CASSSPISGRFGDTGELFF
TGTGCCAGCAGCTCCCCGATTAGCGGGAGGTTCGGGGACACCGGGGAGCTGTTTTTT
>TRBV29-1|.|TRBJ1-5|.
CSVEGGLGQPQHF
TGCAGCGTTGAGGGGGGCTTGGGCCAGCCCCAGCATTTT
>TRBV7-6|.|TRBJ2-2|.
CASSSRESTGELFF
TGTGCCAGCAGCTCGAGGGAGTCCACCGGGGAGCTGTTTTTT
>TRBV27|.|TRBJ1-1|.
CASKGGLANTEAFF
TGTGCCAGCAAGGGGGGTCTCGCGAACACTGAAGCTTTCTTT
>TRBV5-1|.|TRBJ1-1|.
CASSGGVPEMNTEAFF
TGCGCCAGCAGCGGCGGGGTCCCCGAAATGAACACTGAAGCTTTCTTT
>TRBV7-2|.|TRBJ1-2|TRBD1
CASSPGQGLGNYGYTF
TGTGCCAGCAGCCCCGGACAGGGCCTAGGGAACTATGGCTACACCTTC
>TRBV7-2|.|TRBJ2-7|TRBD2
CASSLVFARGGYEQYF
TGTGCCAGCAGCTTAGTCTTCGCGCGGGGGGGATACGAGCAGTACTTC
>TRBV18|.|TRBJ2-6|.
CASSRTIEAGANVLTF
TGTGCCAGCTCTCGCACCATAGAAGCTGGGGCCAACGTCCTGACTTTC